The present entry profiles one TCR beta chain with its context. The method was immunoSEQ multiplex PCR; TCRdb's version includes in-frame clones alone and lacks a portion of them. The data hold 70,000 to 75,000 clones, with 84% observed a single time. These data belong to a study of PD-L1 blockade in urothelial cancer. Germline CDR1 SGHNT, CDR2 YYREEE (reference sequence). V lost 4 bases and J lost 5; bases outside the gene matches: 6. The CDR3 runs to 14 residues. The input for sequencing was PBMCs, taken around atezolizumab (anti-PD-L1) treatment. The chain combines TRBV5-4 with TRBJ2-1; 7 positions match TRBD1. The source is a man between 70 and 80 years old with urothelial cancer. The CDR3 protein is CASSVNRGNNEQFF. The CDR3 DNA reads TGTGCCAGCAGCGTGAACAGGGGCAACAATGAGCAGTTCTTC.